This paragraph covers one T cell receptor (beta chain) sequence. Germline CDR1 is LNHDA and CDR2 is SQIVND (reference sequence). V was clipped by 7 bases and J by 7 bases, with 11 bases between them. The CDR3 is 12 amino acids. This sample is part of a study of blood T cell repertoires in COVID-19. Study in general: The United States, Italy and Spain provided the acute and convalescent COVID-19 samples. From T cells, B-cell-depleted T cells, or PBMCs came the material, which was cDNA or gDNA.

Methods used by the authors: Quantification of nucleated cells was approximated via reference gene primer amplification. Clones were read by immunoSEQ multiplex PCR, and TCRdb kept only the in-frame ones, dropping some. For V, J and clone size, that table is used; D and trimming come from the DNA. The profile shows some 130,000 clones, around four fifths of them singletons. The sequence was obtained from a man aged 55 to 69 who had recovered from COVID-19. Sample: peripheral blood. V is TRBV19 and J is TRBJ2-1; D gene unclear. CDR3 in amino acids: CASTSSWNEQFF. In DNA, the CDR3 is TGTGCCAGTACCTCGAGCTGGAATGAGCAGTTCTTC.